The T cell receptor (beta chain) under discussion was sequenced for a study of Graves' ophthalmopathy and Graves' hyperthyroidism. Trimming stripped 2 bases from V and 4 bases from J, with 26 bases between. Germline V CDR1 and CDR2: SQVTM, ANQGSEA. CDR3 size: 18 residues. RNA transcripts were the source from which TCR beta CDR3 regions were amplified. Amplification began with first-round RT-PCR using HTBI primers, then second-round multiplex PCR was performed. TCRdb called the multiplex PCR reads again in MiXCR, with one record for every CDR3 protein. The sample holds 660,000 or so distinct CDR3 sequences, about 40% seen once.

The chain is built from TRBV29-1 and TRBJ2-5, with TRBD2 as a possible D gene (5 bases). Material for sequencing was peripheral blood. The sequence came from an adult man with Graves' ophthalmopathy. The CDR3 DNA sequence: TGCAGCGTTGAATCCGGGAACACTGAAGCATTTATGGGAGAGACCCAGTACTTC. The encoded protein is CSVESGNTEAFMGETQYF.